The T cell receptor (beta chain) under discussion was sequenced for a study of CD8 T cells in Susac syndrome. V lost 5 bases and J 7 bases, leaving 18 bases between the germline ends. Germline assignment: CDR1 SGHTA and CDR2 FQGNSA. CDR3 length: 15 residues. Random-hexamer reverse transcription was applied to about 0.5 to 1 ug RNA. The authors amplified TCR beta CDR3 across 54 Vbeta and 13 Jbeta using immunoSEQ multiplex PCR. TCRdb called the immunoSEQ multiplex PCR reads again in MiXCR, with one record for every CDR3 protein. The sample carries about 210,000 distinct CDR3 sequences, roughly 96% recorded once.

V is TRBV7-2 and J is TRBJ2-1; D is perhaps TRBD2 (5 bases). The source material was CD4+ T cells from PBMCs. The TCR sequence derives from a human donor with multiple sclerosis. The CDR3 spells CASSQGASSWNEQFF. The CDR3 coding sequence is TGTGCCAGCAGCCAAGGCGCTAGCAGCTGGAATGAGCAGTTCTTC.